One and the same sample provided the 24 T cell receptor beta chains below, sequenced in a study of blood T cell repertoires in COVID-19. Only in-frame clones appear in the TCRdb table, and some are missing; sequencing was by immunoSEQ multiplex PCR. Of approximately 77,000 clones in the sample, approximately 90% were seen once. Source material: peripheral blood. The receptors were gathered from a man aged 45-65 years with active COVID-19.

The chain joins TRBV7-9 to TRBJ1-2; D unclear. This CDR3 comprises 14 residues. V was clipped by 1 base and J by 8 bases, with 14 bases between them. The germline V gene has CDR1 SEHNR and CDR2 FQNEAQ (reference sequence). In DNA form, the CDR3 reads TGTGCCAGCAGCTTAGGGTCCGGGGTTCGCGGCTACACCTTC. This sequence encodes CASSLGSGVRGYTF.

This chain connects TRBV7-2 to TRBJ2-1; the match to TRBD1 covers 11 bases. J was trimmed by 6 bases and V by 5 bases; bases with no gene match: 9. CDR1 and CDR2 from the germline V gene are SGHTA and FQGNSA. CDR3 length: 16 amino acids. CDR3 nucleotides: TGTGCCAGCAGCACGAGGAGCGGGACAGGGGGCAATGAGCAGTTCTTC. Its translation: CASSTRSGTGGNEQFF.

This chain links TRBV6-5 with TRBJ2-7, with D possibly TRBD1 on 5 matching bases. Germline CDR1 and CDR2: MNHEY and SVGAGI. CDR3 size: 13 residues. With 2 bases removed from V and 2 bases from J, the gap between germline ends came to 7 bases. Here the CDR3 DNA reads TGTGCCAGCAGTTACCAGGGAACCTACGAGCAGTACTTC. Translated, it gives CASSYQGTYEQYF.

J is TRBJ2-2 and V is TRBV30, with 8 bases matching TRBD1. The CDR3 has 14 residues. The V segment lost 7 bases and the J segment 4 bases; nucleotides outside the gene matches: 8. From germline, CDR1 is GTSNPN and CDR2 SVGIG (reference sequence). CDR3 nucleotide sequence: TGTGCCTCAAGGACAGGGACGGGCACCGGGGAGCTGTTTTTT. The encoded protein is CASRTGTGTGELFF.

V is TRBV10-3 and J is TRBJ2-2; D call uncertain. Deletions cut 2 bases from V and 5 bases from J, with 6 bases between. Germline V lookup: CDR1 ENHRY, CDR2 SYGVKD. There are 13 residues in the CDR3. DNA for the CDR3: TGTGCCATCAGTGAGACTGAAACCGGGGAGCTGTTTTTT. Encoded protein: CAISETETGELFF.

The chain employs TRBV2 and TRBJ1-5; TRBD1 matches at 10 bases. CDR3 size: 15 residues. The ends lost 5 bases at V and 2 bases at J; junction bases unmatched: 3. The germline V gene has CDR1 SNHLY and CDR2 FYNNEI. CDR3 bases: TGTGCCAGCAGTCCCGGGACAGGGGGCAATCAGCCCCAGCATTTT. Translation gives CASSPGTGGNQPQHF.

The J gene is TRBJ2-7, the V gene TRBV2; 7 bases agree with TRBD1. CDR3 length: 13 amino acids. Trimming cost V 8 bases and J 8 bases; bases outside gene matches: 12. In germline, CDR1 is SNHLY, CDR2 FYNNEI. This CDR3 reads CASQDDGTAKQYF. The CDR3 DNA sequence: TGTGCCAGCCAAGACGACGGGACAGCCAAGCAGTACTTC.

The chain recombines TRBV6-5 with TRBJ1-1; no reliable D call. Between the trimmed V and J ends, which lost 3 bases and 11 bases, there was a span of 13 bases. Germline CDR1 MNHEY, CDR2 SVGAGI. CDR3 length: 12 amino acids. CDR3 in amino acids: CASSYGGPRAFF. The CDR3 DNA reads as TGTGCCAGCAGTTATGGAGGGCCGAGGGCTTTCTTT.

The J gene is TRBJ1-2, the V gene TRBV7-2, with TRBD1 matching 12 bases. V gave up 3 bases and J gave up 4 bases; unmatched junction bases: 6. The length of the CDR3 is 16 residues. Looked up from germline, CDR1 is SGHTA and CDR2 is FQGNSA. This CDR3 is CASSFTGTGGIYGYTF. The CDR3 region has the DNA TGTGCCAGCAGCTTTACCGGGACAGGGGGCATCTATGGCTACACCTTC.

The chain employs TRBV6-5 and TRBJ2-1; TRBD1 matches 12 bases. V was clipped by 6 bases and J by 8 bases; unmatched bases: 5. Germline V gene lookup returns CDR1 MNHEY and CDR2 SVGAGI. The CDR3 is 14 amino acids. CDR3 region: CASRPGQGADEQFF. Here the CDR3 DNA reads TGTGCCAGCAGGCCGGGACAGGGGGCGGATGAGCAGTTCTTC.

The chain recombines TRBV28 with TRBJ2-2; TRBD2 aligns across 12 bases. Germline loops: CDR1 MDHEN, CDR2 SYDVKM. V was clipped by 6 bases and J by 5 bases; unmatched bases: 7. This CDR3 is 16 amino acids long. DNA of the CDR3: TGTGCCAGCAGCTCTAGCGGGAGGGCCAGAACCGGGGAGCTGTTTTTT. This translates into CASSSSGRARTGELFF.

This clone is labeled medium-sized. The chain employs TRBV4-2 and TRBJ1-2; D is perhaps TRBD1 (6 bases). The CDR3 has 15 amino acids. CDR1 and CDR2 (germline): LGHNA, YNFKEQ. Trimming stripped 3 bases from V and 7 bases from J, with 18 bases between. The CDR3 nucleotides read TGTGCCAGCAGCCACGAACAGGGCAGCCCTTCTGGCTACACCTTC. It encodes CASSHEQGSPSGYTF.

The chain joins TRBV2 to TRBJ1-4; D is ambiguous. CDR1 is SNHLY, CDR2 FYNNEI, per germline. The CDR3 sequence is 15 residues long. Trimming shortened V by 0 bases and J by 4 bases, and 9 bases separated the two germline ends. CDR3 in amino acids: CASSEASGNNEKLFF. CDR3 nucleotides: TGTGCCAGCAGTGAAGCTTCAGGAAATAATGAAAAACTGTTTTTT.

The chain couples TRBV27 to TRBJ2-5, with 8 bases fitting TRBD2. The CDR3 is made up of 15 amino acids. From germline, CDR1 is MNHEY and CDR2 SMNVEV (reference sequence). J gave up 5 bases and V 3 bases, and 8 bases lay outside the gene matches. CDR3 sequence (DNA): TGTGCCAGCAGTTTCGGGGGGGCGTTGGGGGAGACCCAGTACTTC. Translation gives CASSFGGALGETQYF.

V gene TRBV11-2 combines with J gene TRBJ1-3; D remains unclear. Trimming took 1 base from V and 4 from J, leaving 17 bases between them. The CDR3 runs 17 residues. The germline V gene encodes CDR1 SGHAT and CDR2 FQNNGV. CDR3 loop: CASSLGARQPQGNTIYF. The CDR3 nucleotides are TGTGCCAGCAGCTTAGGAGCGAGGCAGCCGCAAGGAAACACCATATATTTT.

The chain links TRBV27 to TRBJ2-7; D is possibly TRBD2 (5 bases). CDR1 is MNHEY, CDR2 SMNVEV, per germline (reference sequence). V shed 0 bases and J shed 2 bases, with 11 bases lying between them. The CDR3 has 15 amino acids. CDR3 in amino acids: CASSLSLATTYEQYF. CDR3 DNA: TGTGCCAGCAGTTTATCGCTGGCGACTACCTACGAGCAGTACTTC.

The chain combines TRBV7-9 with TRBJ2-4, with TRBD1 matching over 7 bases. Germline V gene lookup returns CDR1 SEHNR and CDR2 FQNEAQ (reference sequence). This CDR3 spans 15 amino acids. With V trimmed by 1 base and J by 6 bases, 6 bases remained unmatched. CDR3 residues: CASSLVTGVGNIQYF. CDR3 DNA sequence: TGTGCCAGCAGCTTAGTTACAGGGGTCGGAAACATTCAGTACTTC.

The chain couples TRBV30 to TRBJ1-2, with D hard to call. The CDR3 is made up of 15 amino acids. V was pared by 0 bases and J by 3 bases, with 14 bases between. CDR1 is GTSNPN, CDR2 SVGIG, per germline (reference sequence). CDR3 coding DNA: TGTGCCTGGAGTGTCCGGGGAAAACTCTACTATGGCTACACCTTC. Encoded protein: CAWSVRGKLYYGYTF. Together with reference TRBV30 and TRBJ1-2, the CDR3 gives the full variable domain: SQTIHQWPATLVQPVGSPLSLECTVEGTSNPNLYWYRQAAGRGLQLLFYSVGIGQISSEVPQNLSASRPQDRQFILSSKKLLLSDSGFYLCAWSVRGKLYYGYTFGSGTRLTVV.

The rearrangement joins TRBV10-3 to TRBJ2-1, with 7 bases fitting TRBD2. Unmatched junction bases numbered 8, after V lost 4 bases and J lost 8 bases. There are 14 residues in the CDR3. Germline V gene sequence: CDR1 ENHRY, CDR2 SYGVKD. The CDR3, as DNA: TGTGCCATCAGTGTAAGCGGGATCAGAGATGAGCAGTTCTTC. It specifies CAISVSGIRDEQFF.

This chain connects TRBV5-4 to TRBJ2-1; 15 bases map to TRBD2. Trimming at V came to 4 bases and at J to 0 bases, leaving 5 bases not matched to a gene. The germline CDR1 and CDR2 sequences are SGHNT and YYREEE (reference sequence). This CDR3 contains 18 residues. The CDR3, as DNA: TGTGCCAGCAGCGCGGGACTAGCGGGGGGAAGCTCCTACAATGAGCAGTTCTTC. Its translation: CASSAGLAGGSSYNEQFF.

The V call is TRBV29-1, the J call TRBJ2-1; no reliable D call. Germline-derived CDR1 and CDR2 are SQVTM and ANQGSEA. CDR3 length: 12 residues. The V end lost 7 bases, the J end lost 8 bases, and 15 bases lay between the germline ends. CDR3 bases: TGCAGCGCTTACTTGTGGGCTGATGAGCAGTTCTTC. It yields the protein CSAYLWADEQFF.

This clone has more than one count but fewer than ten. CDR3 DNA sequence: TGTGCCAGCATGGGACAGGCGATTTATGGCTACACCTTC. Translation gives CASMGQAIYGYTF. This chain joins TRBV28 and TRBJ1-2; 8 nucleotides line up with TRBD1. The V gene end was trimmed by 7 bases and the J gene end by 5 bases; junction bases not matched to a gene: 6. CDR1 is MDHEN and CDR2 is SYDVKM in the germline V gene. The CDR3 has 13 residues.

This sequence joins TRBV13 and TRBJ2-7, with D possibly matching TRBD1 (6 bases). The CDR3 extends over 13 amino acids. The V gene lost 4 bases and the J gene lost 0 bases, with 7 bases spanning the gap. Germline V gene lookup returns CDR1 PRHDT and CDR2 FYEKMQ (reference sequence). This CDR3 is CASSSDSSYEQYF. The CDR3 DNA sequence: TGTGCCAGCAGCTCGGACAGCTCCTACGAGCAGTACTTC. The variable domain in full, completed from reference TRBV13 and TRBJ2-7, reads AAGVIQSPRHLIKEKRETATLKCYPIPRHDTVYWYQQGPGQDPQFLISFYEKMQSDKGSIPDRFSAQQFSDYHSELNMSSLELGDSALYFCASSSDSSYEQYFGPGTRLTVT.

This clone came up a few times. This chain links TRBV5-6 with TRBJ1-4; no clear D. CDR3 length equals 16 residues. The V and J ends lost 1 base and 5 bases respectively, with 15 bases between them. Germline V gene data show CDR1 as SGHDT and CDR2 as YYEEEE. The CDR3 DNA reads TGTGCCAGCAGCTTGTTCGGTAGTATTATGAATGAAAAACTGTTTTTT. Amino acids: CASSLFGSIMNEKLFF.